This TCR beta chain was recovered during a study of OX40 agonist ivuxolimab in advanced cancers. Study as a whole: At doses from 0.01 to 10 mg/kg, patients were given intravenous ivuxolimab every 2 weeks. Partial responses were recorded for three patients, including one with hepatocellular carcinoma and two with cutaneous melanoma.

Study findings and constraints: Compared with others, partial responders at 0.1-3.0 mg/kg displayed clonal expansion among the lowest. Several nonresponders also turned out to have low normalized T-cell clonal expansion.

Data came from immunoSEQ multiplex PCR; TCRdb stores just in-frame clones and leaves some out. The sample includes tens of thousands of clones, around 89% seen only once; the top ten take roughly a tenth. Notes on this clone: The antigen is not known.

Germline CDR1 SGHTA, CDR2 FQGNSA. Deletions cut 2 bases from V and 5 bases from J, with 12 bases between. The CDR3 loop spans 14 amino acids. The sample here was CD4+ or CD8+ T cells sorted from blood, taken in a trial of the OX40 agonist ivuxolimab. The clonotype originates from an adult with an advanced solid tumor such as melanoma, head and neck, liver or kidney cancer. V is TRBV7-2 and J is TRBJ1-1, with D perhaps matching TRBD1 (6 bases). The CDR3 region is CASSLSGGRTEAFF. In nucleotides, the CDR3 is TGTGCCAGCAGCTTATCGGGGGGCAGGACTGAAGCTTTCTTT. Together with reference TRBV7-2 and TRBJ1-1, the CDR3 gives the full variable domain: GAGVSQSPSNKVTEKGKDVELRCDPISGHTALYWYRQSLGQGLEFLIYFQGNSAPDKSGLPSDRFSAERTGGSVSTLTIQRTQQEDSAVYLCASSLSGGRTEAFFGQGTRLTVV.